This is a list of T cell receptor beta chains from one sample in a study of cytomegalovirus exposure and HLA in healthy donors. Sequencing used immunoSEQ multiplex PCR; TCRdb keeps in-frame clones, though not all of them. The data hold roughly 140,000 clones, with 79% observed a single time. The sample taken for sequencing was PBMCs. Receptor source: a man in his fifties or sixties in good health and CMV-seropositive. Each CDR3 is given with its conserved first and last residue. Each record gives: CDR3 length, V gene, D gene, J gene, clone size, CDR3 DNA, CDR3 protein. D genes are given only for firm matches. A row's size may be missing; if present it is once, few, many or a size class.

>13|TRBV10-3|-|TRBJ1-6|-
TGTGCCATCGGCAGGGGTCGGAATTCACCCCTCCACTTT
CAIGRGRNSPLHF
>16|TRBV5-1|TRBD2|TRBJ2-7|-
TGCGCCAGCAGCTTGGCGCCGGGACTAGCGGATTACGAGCAGTACTTC
CASSLAPGLADYEQYF
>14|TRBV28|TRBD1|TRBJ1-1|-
TGTGCCAGCAGAGACAGGGGGGTTGTCACTGAAGCTTTCTTT
CASRDRGVVTEAFF
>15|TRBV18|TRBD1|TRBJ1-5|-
TGTGCCAGCTCACCGGGGCAGGGGGCACACCAGCCCCAGCATTTT
CASSPGQGAHQPQHF
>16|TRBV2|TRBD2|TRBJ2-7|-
TGTGCCAGAGGCCGGACTAGCGGGATGTACTCCTACGAGCAGTACTTC
CARGRTSGMYSYEQYF
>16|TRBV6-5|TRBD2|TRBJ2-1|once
TGTGCCAGCAGTTACTCGAGATTAGCGGGAGTGCATGAGCAGTTCTTC
CASSYSRLAGVHEQFF
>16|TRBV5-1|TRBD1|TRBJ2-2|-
TGCGCCAGCAGCTCGGTAGGGACAGGGAACACCGGGGAGCTGTTTTTT
CASSSVGTGNTGELFF
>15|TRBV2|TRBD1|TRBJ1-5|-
TGTGCCAGCAGGGAGACAGGGCGTAGCAATCAGCCCCAGCATTTT
CASRETGRSNQPQHF
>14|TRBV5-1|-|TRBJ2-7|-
TGCGCCAGCAGCTTGGAACGGGGAGTAGACGAGCAGTACTTC
CASSLERGVDEQYF
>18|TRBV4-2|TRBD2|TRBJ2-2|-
TGTGCCAGCAGCCCAGTGGGTTATAGCGGGAGTCACGCCGGGGAGCTGTTTTTT
CASSPVGYSGSHAGELFF
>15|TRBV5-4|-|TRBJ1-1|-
TGTGCCAGCAGCCCCGACATGATTCGGTTTACTGAAGCTTTCTTT
CASSPDMIRFTEAFF
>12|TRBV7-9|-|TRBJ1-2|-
TGTTCCAGCAGCCACGGGACTGCCGGCTACACCTTC
CSSSHGTAGYTF